This TCR beta chain was captured in a study of metastatic and nonmetastatic thyroid tumors. For the study at large: A comparison of repertoires was made across blood and tumor or nodule tissue from malignant and benign thyroid patients. Study-wide results and limits: A significant increase in TCR beta diversity was reportedly seen in malignant thyroid tumors relative to benign nodules, in blood and tumor.

This clone was detected only a few times. The antigen remains unidentified. Original data processing: It was from CDR3 differences across clinicopathological groups that a distant-metastasis classifier for papillary thyroid cancer was built. TCRdb re-called the PCR reads via MiXCR. TCRdb, rather than the study authors, made the V and J calls. The repertoire holds about 13,000 clones, 25% to 40% seen once, with roughly 12% in the top ten. This CDR3 is built from 12 residues. Germline V gene sequence: CDR1 SEHNR, CDR2 FQNEAQ (reference sequence). V shed 1 base and J shed 5 bases, with 3 bases lying between them. Every patient was untreated before thyroid surgery.

This sequence originates from a male donor with papillary thyroid cancer or a benign thyroid nodule (not recorded which). Some clones in this sample may be carry-over from other donors' samples. The chain joins TRBV7-9 to TRBJ1-5, with D unresolved. Specimen: tumor tissue. For the CDR3, the DNA is TGTGCCAGCAGCTTAGAGCATCAGCCCCAGCATTTT. This translates into CASSLEHQPQHF.